This TCR beta chain comes out of a study of PD-L1 blockade in urothelial cancer. Study overall: Patients initiated atezolizumab around 2014 at 1,200 mg intravenously every 3 weeks. Blood analysis occurred 3 weeks (second dose) and 6 weeks after treatment start. Study-wide points: Blood TCR clonality below the median before treatment was a predictor of better survival.

Concerning this clone: Antigen specificity is unknown.

The time point is: pretreatment peripheral blood. Metastatic or locally advanced urothelial carcinoma was present in the patients. The method was immunoSEQ multiplex PCR; TCRdb's version includes in-frame clones alone and lacks a portion of them. Of tens of thousands of clones in the sample, over 80% are singletons; the top ten hold 13% to 15%. The germline CDR1 and CDR2 sequences are LNHNV and YYDKDF (reference sequence). The V end was cut by 6 bases, the J end by 5 bases, with 23 bases between. There are 17 residues in the CDR3. This TCR was recovered from a man older than 75 with urothelial cancer. The sequencing here drew on PBMCs, taken around atezolizumab (anti-PD-L1) treatment. The V gene is TRBV15, the J gene TRBJ2-1; the D gene is possibly TRBD2 (6 bases). The CDR3 coding sequence is TGTGCCACCAGTCCCCAGCGTCTGGGACTTTTCAACAATGAGCAGTTCTTC. Translation gives CATSPQRLGLFNNEQFF.